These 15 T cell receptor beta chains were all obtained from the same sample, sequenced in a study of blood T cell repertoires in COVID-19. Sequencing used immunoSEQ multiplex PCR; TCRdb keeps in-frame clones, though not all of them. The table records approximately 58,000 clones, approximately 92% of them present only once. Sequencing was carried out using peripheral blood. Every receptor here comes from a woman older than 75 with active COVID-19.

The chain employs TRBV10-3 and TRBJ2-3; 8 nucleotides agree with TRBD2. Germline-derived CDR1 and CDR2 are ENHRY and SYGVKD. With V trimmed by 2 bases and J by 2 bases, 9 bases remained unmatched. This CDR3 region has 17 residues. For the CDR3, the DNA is TGTGCCATCAGTGAGGATGACCAGCGGGAGACCACAGATACGCAGTATTTT. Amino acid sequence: CAISEDDQRETTDTQYF.

CDR3 coding DNA: TGTGCCAGCAGCTTAGGTGACAGGGCGGCCGGGGAGCTGTTTTTT. Translated: CASSLGDRAAGELFF. The V call is TRBV11-2, the J call TRBJ2-2; 7 positions match TRBD1. V shed 1 base and J 6 bases; nucleotides not matched to a gene: 5. From germline, CDR1 is SGHAT and CDR2 FQNNGV. This CDR3 contains 15 residues.

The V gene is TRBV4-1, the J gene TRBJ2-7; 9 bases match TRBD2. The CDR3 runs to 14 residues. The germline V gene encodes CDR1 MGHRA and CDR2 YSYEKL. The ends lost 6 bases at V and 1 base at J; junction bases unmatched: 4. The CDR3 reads CASREREVSYEQYF. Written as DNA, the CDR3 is TGCGCCAGCAGAGAGCGGGAGGTTTCCTACGAGCAGTACTTC.

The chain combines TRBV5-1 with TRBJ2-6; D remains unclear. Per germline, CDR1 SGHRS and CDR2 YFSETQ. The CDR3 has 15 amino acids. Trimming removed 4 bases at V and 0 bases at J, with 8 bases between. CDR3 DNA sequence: TGCGCCAGCAGCGCGGTCTACTCTGGGGCCAACGTCCTGACTTTC. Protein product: CASSAVYSGANVLTF.

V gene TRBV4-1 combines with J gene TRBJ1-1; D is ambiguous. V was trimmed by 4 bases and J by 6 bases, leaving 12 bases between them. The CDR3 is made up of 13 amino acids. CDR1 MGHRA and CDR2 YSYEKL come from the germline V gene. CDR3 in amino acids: CASSPLEGPEAFF. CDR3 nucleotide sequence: TGCGCCAGCAGCCCGTTGGAGGGCCCTGAAGCTTTCTTT.

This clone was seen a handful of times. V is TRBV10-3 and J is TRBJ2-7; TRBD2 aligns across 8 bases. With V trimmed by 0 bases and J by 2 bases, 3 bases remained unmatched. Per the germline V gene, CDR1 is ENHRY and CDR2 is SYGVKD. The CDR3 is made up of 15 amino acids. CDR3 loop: CAISESTSVAYEQYF. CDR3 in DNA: TGTGCCATCAGTGAGTCGACTAGCGTCGCCTACGAGCAGTACTTC.

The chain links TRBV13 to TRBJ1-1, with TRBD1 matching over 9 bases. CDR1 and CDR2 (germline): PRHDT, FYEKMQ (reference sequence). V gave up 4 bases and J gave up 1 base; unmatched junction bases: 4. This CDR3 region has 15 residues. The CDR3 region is CASSSTGGGNTEAFF. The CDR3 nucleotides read TGTGCCAGCAGCTCAACAGGGGGCGGGAACACTGAAGCTTTCTTT.

CDR3 protein: CATSDAGPAGVTDTQYF. The CDR3 DNA follows: TGTGCCACCAGTGACGCGGGGCCAGCGGGGGTCACAGATACGCAGTATTTT. The chain combines TRBV24-1 with TRBJ2-3; TRBD2 agrees at 8 bases. Germline V gene data show CDR1 as KGHDR and CDR2 as SFDVKD. J lost 2 bases, V lost 4 bases, and 10 bases had no gene match. The CDR3 is 17 amino acids.

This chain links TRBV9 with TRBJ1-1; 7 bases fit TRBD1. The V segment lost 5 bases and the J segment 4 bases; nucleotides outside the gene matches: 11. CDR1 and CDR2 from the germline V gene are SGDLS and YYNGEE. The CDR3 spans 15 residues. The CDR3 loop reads CASRGRQGRTTEAFF. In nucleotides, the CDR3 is TGTGCCAGCAGGGGTAGACAGGGTAGGACCACTGAAGCTTTCTTT.

The CDR3 region is CASSEQGRYEKLFF. As DNA, the CDR3 is TGTGCCAGCAGTGAACAGGGCCGGTATGAAAAACTGTTTTTT. V and J are TRBV25-1 and TRBJ1-4; weak D call: TRBD1 (5 bases). The CDR3 has 14 amino acids. V lost 2 bases and J 6 bases, leaving 10 bases between the germline ends. CDR1 and CDR2 (germline): MGHDK, SYGVNS.

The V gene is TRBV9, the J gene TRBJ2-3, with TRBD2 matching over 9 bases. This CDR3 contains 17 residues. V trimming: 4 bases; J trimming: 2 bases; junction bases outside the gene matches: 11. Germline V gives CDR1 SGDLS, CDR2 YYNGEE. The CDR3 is CASSTGVAGEATDTQYF. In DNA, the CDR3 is TGTGCCAGCAGCACTGGGGTAGCGGGAGAGGCCACAGATACGCAGTATTTT. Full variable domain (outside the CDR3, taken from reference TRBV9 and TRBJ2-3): DSGVTQTPKHLITATGQRVTLRCSPRSGDLSVYWYQQSLDQGLQFLIQYYNGEERAKGNILERFSAQQFPDLHSELNLSSLELGDSALYFCASSTGVAGEATDTQYFGPGTRLTVL.

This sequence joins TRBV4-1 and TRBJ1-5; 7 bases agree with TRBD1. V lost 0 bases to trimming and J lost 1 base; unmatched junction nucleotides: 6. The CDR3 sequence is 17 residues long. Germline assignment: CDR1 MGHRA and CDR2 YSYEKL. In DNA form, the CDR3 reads TGCGCCAGCAGCCAAGAAGAGGGGGCAATCAGCAATCAGCCCCAGCATTTT. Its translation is CASSQEEGAISNQPQHF.

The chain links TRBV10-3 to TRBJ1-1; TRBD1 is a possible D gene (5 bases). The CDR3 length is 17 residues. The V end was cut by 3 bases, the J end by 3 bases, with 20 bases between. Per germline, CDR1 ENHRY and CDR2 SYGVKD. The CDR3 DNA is TGTGCCATCAGTGATTATAGGGGAGGGCGGGTGGACACTGAAGCTTTCTTT. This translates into CAISDYRGGRVDTEAFF.

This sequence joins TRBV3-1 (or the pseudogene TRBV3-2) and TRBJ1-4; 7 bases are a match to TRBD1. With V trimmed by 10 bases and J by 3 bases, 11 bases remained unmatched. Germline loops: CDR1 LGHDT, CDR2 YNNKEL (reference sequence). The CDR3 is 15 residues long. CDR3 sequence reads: CATQPGDSPNEKLFF. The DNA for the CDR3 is TGTGCCACCCAGCCGGGGGACAGTCCTAATGAAAAACTGTTTTTT.

DNA for the CDR3: TGTGCCATCAGTGCGGGGGGGGAGAACACTGAAGCTTTCTTT. Its protein is CAISAGGENTEAFF. This chain uses TRBV10-3 with TRBJ1-1; perhaps TRBD1 as D (5 bases). The CDR3 consists of 14 residues. Trimming shortened V by 4 bases and J by 1 base, and 10 bases separated the two germline ends. Looked up from germline, CDR1 is ENHRY and CDR2 is SYGVKD.